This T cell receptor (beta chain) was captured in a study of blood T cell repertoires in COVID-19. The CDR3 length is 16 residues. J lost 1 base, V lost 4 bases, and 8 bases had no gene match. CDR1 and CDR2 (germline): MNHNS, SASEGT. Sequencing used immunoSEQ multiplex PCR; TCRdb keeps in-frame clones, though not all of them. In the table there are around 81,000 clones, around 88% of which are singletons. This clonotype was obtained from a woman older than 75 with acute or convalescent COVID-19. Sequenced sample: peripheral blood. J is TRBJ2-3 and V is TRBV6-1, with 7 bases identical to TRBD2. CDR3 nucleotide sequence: TGTGCCAGCAGTGCTGCTTTTGGGGGGGGCACAGATACGCAGTATTTT. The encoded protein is CASSAAFGGGTDTQYF.